These T cell receptor beta chains were read from a single sample in a study of blood T cell repertoires in COVID-19. Assay: immunoSEQ multiplex PCR; the TCRdb copy retains only in-frame clones and omits some. In the table there are roughly 200,000 clones, over 70% of which are singletons. Sequencing input: peripheral blood. These receptors were collected from a man aged 35 to 55 with active or convalescent COVID-19. Both conserved end residues are part of each CDR3.

>TRBV12-3/TRBV12-4
CASSLGQNTEAFF
>TRBV5-1
CASSSGGRETQYF
>TRBV5-4
CASSLDQRSYEQYF
>TRBV7-9
CASSLYLWAGNNEQFF
>TRBV28
CASSKLAGGETQYF
>TRBV30
CAWKAVNNEQFF
>TRBV3-1/TRBV3-2
CASTAGTMNTEAFF
>TRBV6-2/TRBV6-3
CASSRGTGGGDEQFF
>TRBV6-5
CASSYSEKSYEQYF
>TRBV5-1
CASRSGGSYNEQFF
>TRBV19
CASSIMTSQPQHF
>TRBV10-3
CAISESGSGYTF
>TRBV12-5
CASGFQSGLAGGGAKNIQYF
>TRBV5-1
CASSLTTNRVSTDTQYF
>TRBV24-1
CATSPRANTGELFF
>TRBV18
CASSPARLSTNEKLFF
>TRBV6-5
CASRRTGGTEAFF
>TRBV5-5
CASSLYAEAFYNSPLHF
>TRBV6-5
CAIRTGTSGGDTQYF
>TRBV5-4
CASSGTGGTDTQYF
>TRBV24-1
CATSDSPGLGTDTQYF
>TRBV28
CASSPQIQGSNTGELFF
>TRBV12-3/TRBV12-4
CASSSLSYGYTF
>TRBV3-1/TRBV3-2
CASSQVRTSGGTLF
>TRBV19
CASSPAGAPSGNTIYF
>TRBV9
CASTGGRTAGLAGKNMQEQFF
>TRBV19
CASSIGGGVLMNTEAFF
>TRBV20-1
CSSTGEYF
>TRBV7-3
CASSLGGGTYEQYF
>TRBV24-1
CATSDTQQGFEQFF
>TRBV27
CASSSLRLGGVTDTQYF
>TRBV21-1
CASSKRTLDEQYF
>TRBV28
CASSPQGAQYGYTF
>TRBV30
CAWTGGVRYTEAFF
>TRBV5-1
CASSLGLTGELFF